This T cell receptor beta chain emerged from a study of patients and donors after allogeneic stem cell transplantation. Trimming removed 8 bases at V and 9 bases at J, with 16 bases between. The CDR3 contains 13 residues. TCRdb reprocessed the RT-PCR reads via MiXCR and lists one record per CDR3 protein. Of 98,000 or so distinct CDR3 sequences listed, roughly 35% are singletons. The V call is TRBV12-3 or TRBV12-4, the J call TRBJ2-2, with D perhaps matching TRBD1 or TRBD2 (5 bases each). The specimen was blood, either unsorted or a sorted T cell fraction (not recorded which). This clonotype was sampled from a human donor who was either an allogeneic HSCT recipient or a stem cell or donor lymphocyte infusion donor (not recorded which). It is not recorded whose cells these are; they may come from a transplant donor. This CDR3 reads CASGGRGERELFF. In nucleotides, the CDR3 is TGTGCCAGCGGGGGTAGAGGAGAGAGGGAGCTGTTTTTT.